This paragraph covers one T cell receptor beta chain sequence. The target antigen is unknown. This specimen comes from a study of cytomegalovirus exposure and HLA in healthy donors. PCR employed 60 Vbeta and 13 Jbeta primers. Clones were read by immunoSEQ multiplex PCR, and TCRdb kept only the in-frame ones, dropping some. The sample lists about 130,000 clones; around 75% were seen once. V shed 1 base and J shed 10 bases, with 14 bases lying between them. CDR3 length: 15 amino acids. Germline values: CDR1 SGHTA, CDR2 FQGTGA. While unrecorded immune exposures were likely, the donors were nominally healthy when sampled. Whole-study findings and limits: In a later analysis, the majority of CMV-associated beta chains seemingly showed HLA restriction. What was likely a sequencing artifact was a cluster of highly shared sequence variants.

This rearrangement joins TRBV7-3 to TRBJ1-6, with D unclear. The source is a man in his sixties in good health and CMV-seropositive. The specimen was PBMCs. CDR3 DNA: TGTGCCAGCAGCTTAAATGGAGGGAGTGACTCACCCCTCCACTTT. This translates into CASSLNGGSDSPLHF.